The sequence of this TCR beta chain was determined in a study of control samples from healthy donors and cancer patients (TCRdb year 2020). To note about this clone: Which antigen it targets is not known. Base-call qualities are not available, and no considerably larger clone is one nucleotide away.

From cysteine to phenylalanine, the CDR3 is 14 amino acids long. Only CDR3 DNA is held: 42 bases, read in frame from base 1. CDR1 and CDR2 are read off the germline V gene as SGHNT and YENEEA. V is cut by 0 bases and J by 6 bases, and the space between the germline ends is 8 bases. Library creation used the immunoSEQ multiplex PCR assay. The table was pulled from immuneACCESS by TCRdb, which kept in-frame rearrangements only. Such tables lose some clones; where checked, under half of the loss comes from unresolved V genes, and the rest has no known cause. This sample has around 150,000 clones in its table, and 88% of those were observed once. The ten largest clones take up approximately 1.7% of the sample.

Sequenced: blood. Recombination joined TRBV11-3 with TRBJ2-2, with no confidently assigned D gene. This receptor was obtained from a young man in good health. Here is the DNA: TGTGCCAGCAGCTTAGAAGGGTTTTCCGGGGAGCTGTTTTTT. Its protein product is CASSLEGFSGELFF.